There are a few counts of the clone carrying this TCR beta chain. Its antigen is as yet unknown. This specimen belongs to a study of Ad26.COV2.S vaccination and SARS-CoV-2 variants. The study's findings and limits: Possible underestimation of total T cell responses by the TCR breadth and depth analyses was noted.

Generated by immunoSEQ multiplex PCR, the TCRdb table keeps only in-frame clones and is missing some. The profile shows under 150,000 clones, 75% to 90% of them singletons. The ends lost 3 bases at V and 6 bases at J; junction bases unmatched: 10. The length of the CDR3 is 16 residues. From germline, CDR1 is SGHTA and CDR2 FQGNSA. The source material was peripheral blood, sampled after recovery from COVID-19. This sequence was found in a human donor who had recovered from COVID-19. The gene calls are TRBV7-2 and TRBJ1-5; TRBD1 matches 8 bases. The CDR3 sequence is CASSFGTGFSGQPQHF. CDR3 sequence (DNA): TGTGCCAGCAGCTTTGGGACAGGTTTTTCTGGTCAGCCCCAGCATTTT.